The table lists the clone carrying this T cell receptor (beta chain) with a few counts. With a J-beta primer mix and a sample-barcoded 5' primer, a second PCR ran 7 to 11 cycles. TCRdb re-analysed the 5' RACE reads in MiXCR, keeping a single row per CDR3 protein. The data hold about 1.1 million distinct CDR3 sequences, with under 40% observed a single time. This sample was included in a study of blood T cells in healthy people across ages. The CDR3 runs to 16 residues. Germline-derived CDR1 and CDR2 are SGHAT and FQDESV (reference sequence). Trimming cost V 5 bases and J 1 base; bases outside gene matches: 9.

The specimen was blood. The TCR comes from a man aged 18-30 years in good health. The chain joins TRBV11-1 to TRBJ2-5, with 8 positions matching TRBD2. In DNA, the CDR3 is TGTGCCAGCAGCGCCCGACTAGCGCGATTCCAAGAGACCCAGTACTTC. The encoded protein is CASSARLARFQETQYF.